The 32 T cell receptor beta chains given below trace back to one sample, sequenced in a study of T-cell reconstitution after alpha-beta-depleted transplantation in children. Unique molecular identifiers tagged the TCRbeta library. In TCRdb, the PCR reads were re-called with MiXCR into one record per CDR3 protein. The data show around 16,000 distinct CDR3 sequences, about 5% seen once. The material sequenced was PBMCs, taken before TCRalphabeta/CD19-depleted stem cell transplant. The receptors here all came from a boy between 10 and 17 years old with acute lymphoblastic leukemia, due to receive a stem cell transplant.

This clonotype was observed at least ten times. V and J are TRBV7-2 and TRBJ2-7; D possibly corresponds to TRBD2 (5 bases). Germline V gene data show CDR1 as SGHTA and CDR2 as FQGNSA. Trimming removed 2 bases at V and 2 bases at J, with 13 bases between. The length of the CDR3 is 15 residues. The CDR3 sequence: CASSLSVAGAYEQYF. CDR3 nucleotides: TGTGCCAGCAGCTTATCTGTTGCGGGTGCCTACGAGCAGTACTTC.

This clonotype was seen repeatedly, ten times or more. This rearrangement joins TRBV30 to TRBJ1-5, with D possibly TRBD1 on 6 matching bases. This CDR3 is 14 amino acids long. Trimming removed 2 bases from V and 9 bases from J, with 17 bases in between. Germline CDR1 and CDR2: GTSNPN and SVGIG (reference sequence). CDR3 DNA sequence: TGTGCCTGGAGTTCAAACAGGGTCCTCCGGCCCCAGCATTTT. Protein sequence: CAWSSNRVLRPQHF. Supplemented by reference TRBV30 and TRBJ1-5, the full variable domain reads SQTIHQWPATLVQPVGSPLSLECTVEGTSNPNLYWYRQAAGRGLQLLFYSVGIGQISSEVPQNLSASRPQDRQFILSSKKLLLSDSGFYLCAWSSNRVLRPQHFGDGTRLSIL.

The table lists this clonotype with many counts. The V call is TRBV11-2, the J call TRBJ2-5, with D uncertain. CDR3 length: 11 residues. Per the germline V gene, CDR1 is SGHAT and CDR2 is FQNNGV. V lost 3 bases and J lost 3, with 2 bases in between. In nucleotides, the CDR3 is TGTGCCAGCAGCTTCAAAGAGACCCAGTACTTC. It is translated as CASSFKETQYF.

There are many counts of this clonotype. The chain links TRBV9 to TRBJ1-3; maybe TRBD1 (6 bases). Germline CDR1 reads SGDLS; CDR2 reads YYNGEE. V shed 3 bases and J shed 0 bases, with 13 bases lying between them. The CDR3 is made up of 16 amino acids. CDR3 in amino acids: CASSARQDYSGNTIYF. DNA for the CDR3: TGTGCCAGCAGCGCCCGACAGGACTACTCTGGAAACACCATATATTTT.

This clonotype was counted many times. The chain uses TRBV20-1 and TRBJ1-5; tentatively, D is TRBD1 (5 bases). The germline V gene has CDR1 DFQATT and CDR2 SNEGSKA (reference sequence). The ends were cut back, 6 bases at V and 1 base at J, with 19 bases in the middle. This CDR3 region has 16 residues. CDR3 loop: CSAAVSGRTSNQPQHF. The CDR3 coding sequence is TGCAGTGCAGCAGTTAGCGGCAGGACAAGCAATCAGCCCCAGCATTTT.

This clonotype was recorded many times. The chain is built from TRBV20-1 and TRBJ2-1, with D perhaps matching TRBD2 (6 bases). Germline lookup yields CDR1 DFQATT and CDR2 SNEGSKA (reference sequence). This CDR3 contains 13 residues. Here the CDR3 DNA reads TGCAGGCCAGCGGACTATAACTACAATGAGCAGTTCTTC. Amino acid sequence: CRPADYNYNEQFF.

This clonotype was seen ten or more times. V usage is TRBV7-2 and J usage is TRBJ2-2; D ambiguous. V lost 1 base to trimming and J lost 4 bases, with 1 base between them. Germline assignment: CDR1 SGHTA and CDR2 FQGNSA. CDR3 length: 12 residues. Here the CDR3 reads CASSLGTGELFF. DNA for the CDR3: TGTGCCAGCAGCTTAGGCACCGGGGAGCTGTTTTTT.

This clonotype was seen many times. V and J are TRBV30 and TRBJ2-1, with 11 bases identical to TRBD1. Germline V gene sequence: CDR1 GTSNPN, CDR2 SVGIG (reference sequence). Trimming removed 0 bases from V and 7 bases from J; junction bases left unmatched: 5. This CDR3 spans 15 amino acids. CDR3 amino acids: CAWSVWTGGENEQFF. In DNA form, the CDR3 reads TGTGCCTGGAGTGTTTGGACAGGGGGCGAGAATGAGCAGTTCTTC.

This clonotype was seen at least ten times. The gene calls are TRBV7-9 and TRBJ2-3; D gene uncertain. There are 15 residues in the CDR3. Germline loops: CDR1 SEHNR, CDR2 FQNEAQ (reference sequence). Trimming left V 5 bases short and J 0 bases short, with 12 bases between. Here the CDR3 reads CASSPMGISTDTQYF. CDR3 coding DNA: TGTGCCAGCAGCCCGATGGGCATTAGCACAGATACGCAGTATTTT.

This clonotype has at least ten counts. This chain links TRBV4-1 with TRBJ1-1; 8 nucleotides agree with TRBD1. Per germline, CDR1 MGHRA and CDR2 YSYEKL. V lost 7 bases to trimming and J lost 6 bases; unmatched junction nucleotides: 13. This CDR3 contains 15 residues. For the CDR3, the DNA is TGCGCCAGCACCACAAATTTAGGACAGGGCCCTGAAGCTTTCTTT. Encoded protein: CASTTNLGQGPEAFF.

In its sample, this clonotype was seen many times. The chain employs TRBV7-9 and TRBJ2-7, with D possibly TRBD1 on 5 matching bases. The CDR3 runs 15 residues. The germline gives CDR1 SEHNR, CDR2 FQNEAQ (reference sequence). Trimming stripped 1 base from V and 0 bases from J, with 10 bases between. CDR3 in amino acids: CASSLEGDASYEQYF. CDR3 coding DNA: TGTGCCAGCAGCTTAGAAGGGGATGCCTCCTACGAGCAGTACTTC.

This clonotype was observed at least ten times. The rearrangement joins TRBV6-2 or TRBV6-3 to TRBJ2-6; 7 positions match TRBD2. The CDR3 contains 18 residues. J lost 0 bases, V lost 2 bases, and 7 bases had no gene match. Looked up from germline, CDR1 is MNHEY and CDR2 is SVGEGT. The CDR3 spells CASSYAGGSYSGANVLTF. CDR3 sequence (DNA): TGTGCCAGCAGTTACGCCGGGGGGTCGTACTCTGGGGCCAACGTCCTGACTTTC.

This clonotype was observed many times. The J gene is TRBJ2-7, the V gene TRBV15; D may be TRBD1 (6 bases). V gave up 2 bases and J gave up 3 bases, with 14 bases separating them. The CDR3 contains 15 residues. The germline V gene has CDR1 LNHNV and CDR2 YYDKDF (reference sequence). CDR3 DNA sequence: TGTGCCACCAGCAGATATCAGGGGAAGGGCTACGAGCAGTACTTC. Translation gives CATSRYQGKGYEQYF.

This clonotype was counted at least ten times. This chain uses TRBV5-1 with TRBJ2-7; 8 bases match TRBD2. The V and J ends lost 0 bases and 2 bases, in that order; junction bases with no gene match: 10. The germline gives CDR1 SGHRS, CDR2 YFSETQ. There are 17 residues in the CDR3. For the CDR3, the DNA is TGCGCCAGCAGCTTGGAGCGATCGGCGGGAGGACCCTACGAGCAGTACTTC. The encoded protein is CASSLERSAGGPYEQYF.

This clonotype was observed many times. J is TRBJ2-4 and V is TRBV28, with D possibly being TRBD1 (6 bases). CDR1 is MDHEN, CDR2 SYDVKM, per germline. This CDR3 has 12 amino acids. V was cut by 2 bases and J by 9 bases, with 8 bases left in between. Written as DNA, the CDR3 is TGTGCCAGCAGTTTACAGGGGTCCATTCAGTACTTC. Translated, it gives CASSLQGSIQYF. Looking up the rest from reference TRBV28 and TRBJ2-4 gives the full variable domain: DVKVTQSSRYLVKRTGEKVFLECVQDMDHENMFWYRQDPGLGLRLIYFSYDVKMKEKGDIPEGYSVSREKKERFSLILESASTNQTSMYLCASSLQGSIQYFGAGTRLSVL.

This clonotype was picked up many times. The rearrangement links TRBV4-1 to TRBJ2-3; 12 bases match TRBD2. The length of the CDR3 is 15 residues. V lost 1 base to trimming and J lost 7 bases; unmatched junction nucleotides: 3. Germline V gene lookup returns CDR1 MGHRA and CDR2 YSYEKL. CDR3 coding DNA: TGCGCCAGCAGCCAAGCTGGACTAGCGGGGTATACGCAGTATTTT. Encoded protein: CASSQAGLAGYTQYF.

At least ten counts were recorded for this clonotype. The chain links TRBV9 to TRBJ1-3; D call uncertain. CDR1 SGDLS and CDR2 YYNGEE come from the germline V gene. The V end was cut by 3 bases, the J end by 4 bases, with 11 bases between. CDR3 length: 14 amino acids. The CDR3 DNA is TGTGCCAGCAGCGACGGTAGCCGCGGAAACACCATATATTTT. Protein: CASSDGSRGNTIYF.

This clonotype has ten or more counts. This rearrangement joins TRBV5-8 to TRBJ2-1; 11 bases map to TRBD2. CDR1 and CDR2 (germline): SGHTS, YDEGEE. The CDR3 is 17 amino acids. The J segment lost 4 bases and the V segment lost 3 bases, leaving 9 bases of the junction unmatched. The CDR3 protein is CASSSGRVAGGYNEQFF. The CDR3 nucleotides read TGTGCCAGCAGCTCCGGAAGGGTAGCGGGAGGGTACAATGAGCAGTTCTTC. The full variable domain, rest sourced from reference TRBV5-8 and TRBJ2-1, is EAGVTQSPTHLIKTRGQQATLRCSPISGHTSVYWYQQALGLGLQFLLWYDEGEERNRGNFPPRFSGRQFPNYSSELNVNALELEDSALYLCASSSGRVAGGYNEQFFGPGTRLTVL.

At least ten counts were recorded for this clonotype. The chain couples TRBV6-2 or TRBV6-3 to TRBJ1-2, with a weak D call TRBD1 (6 bases). This CDR3 contains 14 residues. V shed 5 bases and J shed 8 bases, with 18 bases lying between them. CDR1 is MNHEY, CDR2 SVGEGT, per germline. In nucleotides, the CDR3 is TGTGCCAGCAGTGCCTTTGGACAGTCCGGCGGCTACACCTTC. Protein product: CASSAFGQSGGYTF.

This clonotype is deemed medium-sized. The gene calls are TRBV7-9 and TRBJ1-1, with 8 bases aligning to TRBD1. The J segment lost 0 bases and the V segment lost 2 bases, leaving 2 bases of the junction unmatched. CDR3 length equals 15 residues. Germline V gives CDR1 SEHNR, CDR2 FQNEAQ (reference sequence). CDR3 residues: CASSLWDRLNTEAFF. In nucleotides, the CDR3 is TGTGCCAGCAGCTTATGGGACAGGTTGAACACTGAAGCTTTCTTT.

At least ten counts were recorded for this clonotype. This chain connects TRBV6-1 to TRBJ2-3; D is unclear. CDR1 is MNHNS and CDR2 is SASEGT in the germline V gene. The V and J ends lost 6 bases and 4 bases respectively, with 14 bases between them. CDR3 size: 14 residues. The CDR3 nucleotides read TGTGCCAGCAGATCTGATCTTCCCCCAGATACGCAGTATTTT. The encoded protein is CASRSDLPPDTQYF.

Relative to its sample, this clonotype is medium-sized. V is TRBV20-1 and J is TRBJ2-3, with TRBD1 as a possible D gene (7 bases). The germline V gene encodes CDR1 DFQATT and CDR2 SNEGSKA (reference sequence). The CDR3 is made up of 15 amino acids. V lost 3 bases to trimming and J lost 2 bases, with 15 bases between them. The CDR3 sequence: CSASARGAPTDTQYF. Here the CDR3 DNA reads TGCAGTGCTAGCGCCAGGGGGGCCCCCACAGATACGCAGTATTTT.

This clonotype was observed many times. CDR3 in amino acids: CASSQDSPGTNTGELFF. The DNA for the CDR3 is TGTGCCAGCAGCCAAGATTCCCCAGGGACCAACACCGGGGAGCTGTTTTTT. The chain has TRBV3-1 and TRBJ2-2; D may be TRBD1 or TRBD2 (5 bases each). Looked up from germline, CDR1 is LGHDT and CDR2 is YNNKEL (reference sequence). Deletions cut 0 bases from V and 2 bases from J, with 13 bases between. The CDR3 is made up of 17 amino acids.

This clonotype was detected ten times or more. The chain employs TRBV7-6 and TRBJ2-5; TRBD1 aligns across 10 bases. CDR1 and CDR2 (germline): SGHVS, FNYEAQ. The V gene end was trimmed by 5 bases and the J gene end by 7 bases; junction bases not matched to a gene: 10. This CDR3 contains 15 residues. CDR3 nucleotides: TGTGCCAGCAGCCGGAGGACAGGGGGTCCTGGGACCCAGTACTTC. Its protein is CASSRRTGGPGTQYF.

This clonotype was observed at least ten times. The chain links TRBV27 to TRBJ2-7; D is undetermined. The CDR3 runs to 14 residues. V lost 0 bases and J 2 bases, leaving 8 bases between the germline ends. The germline gives CDR1 MNHEY, CDR2 SMNVEV (reference sequence). The CDR3 loop is CASSLSVGPYEQYF. The CDR3 bases are TGTGCCAGCAGTTTATCAGTAGGGCCCTACGAGCAGTACTTC.

This clonotype was seen at least ten times. The chain carries TRBV28 and TRBJ1-5; D not certain. CDR3 length: 12 residues. V lost 5 bases and J 4 bases, leaving 6 bases between the germline ends. CDR1 is MDHEN, CDR2 SYDVKM, per germline. CDR3 region: CASSPRNQPQHF. CDR3 sequence (DNA): TGTGCCAGCAGTCCGAGAAATCAGCCCCAGCATTTT.

This clonotype was seen at least ten times. The J gene is TRBJ1-5, the V gene TRBV4-3; D may be TRBD1 (5 bases). Germline values: CDR1 LGHNA, CDR2 YSLEER. This CDR3 is 17 amino acids long. Trimming removed 0 bases at V and 0 bases at J, with 12 bases between. In DNA form, the CDR3 reads TGCGCCAGCAGCCAAGATCGACAGCTTAATAGCAATCAGCCCCAGCATTTT. Translating gives CASSQDRQLNSNQPQHF.

This clonotype has at least ten counts. The rearrangement links TRBV7-2 to TRBJ1-2; 9 nucleotides line up with TRBD1. CDR3 length: 16 amino acids. The trim removed 6 bases at V and 7 bases at J, leaving 15 bases unmatched. Germline V gene lookup returns CDR1 SGHTA and CDR2 FQGNSA. CDR3 DNA sequence: TGTGCCAGCAGTCACACCCGGGACAGGGACCGGTCTGGCTACACCTTC. This codes for CASSHTRDRDRSGYTF. Supplemented by reference TRBV7-2 and TRBJ1-2, the full variable domain reads GAGVSQSPSNKVTEKGKDVELRCDPISGHTALYWYRQSLGQGLEFLIYFQGNSAPDKSGLPSDRFSAERTGGSVSTLTIQRTQQEDSAVYLCASSHTRDRDRSGYTFGSGTRLTVV.

This clonotype was counted many times. The rearrangement links TRBV9 to TRBJ2-2, with 7 bases lining up with TRBD1. Germline V gene data show CDR1 as SGDLS and CDR2 as YYNGEE. The CDR3 consists of 15 residues. V shed 4 bases, J shed 3 bases, and the junction held 6 bases outside the gene matches. DNA for the CDR3: TGTGCCAGCAGCCTTCACAGGGGTTACACCGGGGAGCTGTTTTTT. This translates into CASSLHRGYTGELFF.

The genes are TRBV2 and TRBJ1-6, with D possibly TRBD1 on 5 matching bases. The CDR3 is 14 residues long. Trimming took 11 bases from V and 7 from J, leaving 18 bases between them. Germline assignment: CDR1 SNHLY and CDR2 FYNNEI. Here the CDR3 reads CAFSVGGGNSPLHF. The CDR3 DNA sequence: TGTGCCTTCAGCGTCGGGGGGGGAAATTCACCCCTCCACTTT.

The sample holds many counts of this clonotype. The J gene is TRBJ1-1, the V gene TRBV20-1; no clear D. Germline V gives CDR1 DFQATT, CDR2 SNEGSKA (reference sequence). V was clipped by 4 bases and J by 2 bases, with 14 bases between them. This CDR3 is built from 14 residues. The CDR3 DNA sequence: TGCAGTGCTATCCAGGTCACCCTAAACACTGAAGCTTTCTTT. Protein product: CSAIQVTLNTEAFF.

This clonotype has at least ten counts. The V gene is TRBV27, the J gene TRBJ2-5, with D uncertain. V was shortened by 6 bases and J by 1 base, with 6 bases between the two germline ends. Germline CDR1 MNHEY, CDR2 SMNVEV (reference sequence). The CDR3 runs 12 residues. The DNA for the CDR3 is TGTGCCAGCAGGGGGATCCAAGAGACCCAGTACTTC. Its translation is CASRGIQETQYF.